Listed here are 9 T cell receptor beta chains from one sample, sequenced in a study of Graves' ophthalmopathy and Graves' hyperthyroidism. The authors amplified TCR beta CDR3 regions from RNA transcripts. An opening RT-PCR round employed HTBI primers and preceded a second-round multiplex PCR. Each CDR3 protein gets one entry after TCRdb re-called the multiplex PCR reads with MiXCR. The table includes roughly 700,000 distinct CDR3 sequences, roughly two fifths detected once. The sample consisted of peripheral blood. The receptors here all came from an adult man with Graves' ophthalmopathy.

This clonotype was counted at least ten times. The chain combines TRBV15 with TRBJ1-6; unclear D gene. V lost 5 bases to trimming and J lost 3 bases, with 17 bases between them. The CDR3 is 17 residues long. Germline lookup yields CDR1 LNHNV and CDR2 YYDKDF (reference sequence). The CDR3 region has the DNA TGTGCCACCAGCGGATCCGACGGGCGATTCTATAATTCACCCCTCCACTTT. Protein sequence: CATSGSDGRFYNSPLHF.

As for this clonotype: Because it lacks the conserved phenylalanine or tryptophan at the end, this CDR3 is likely a read error. It is unclear where the CDR3 begins or ends on the DNA, so no DNA is shown, and the CDR3 is as TCRdb lists it. The rearrangement uses TRBV2 and TRBJ1-1. Both ends counted, the CDR3 spans 8 residues. Germline V CDR1 and CDR2: SNHLY, FYNNEI. The CDR3: CASSECSA.

This clonotype was observed a few times. The CDR3: CASTQGGTQYF. In nucleotides, the CDR3 is TGTGCCAGCACCCAAGGGGGGACCCAGTACTTC. The chain recombines TRBV27 with TRBJ2-5; TRBD1 is a possible D gene (6 bases). V shed 7 bases and J shed 7 bases, with 10 bases lying between them. Germline CDR1 is MNHEY and CDR2 is SMNVEV (reference sequence). The CDR3 consists of 11 residues.

This chain connects TRBV24-1 to TRBJ2-5; D unclear. Germline loops: CDR1 KGHDR, CDR2 SFDVKD. V was clipped by 5 bases and J by 5 bases, with 11 bases between them. This CDR3 spans 13 amino acids. The DNA of the CDR3 is TGTGCCACCAGTGCTACCCCCAGCGAGACCCAGTACTTC. This codes for CATSATPSETQYF.

V and J are TRBV7-2 and TRBJ2-7, with 10 positions matching TRBD1. Germline CDR1 SGHTA, CDR2 FQGNSA. The CDR3 sequence is 16 residues long. V trimming: 5 bases; J trimming: 4 bases; junction bases outside the gene matches: 11. This chain's CDR3 is CASSQEPPGQGYEQYF. The CDR3 nucleotides read TGTGCCAGCAGCCAAGAACCCCCGGGACAGGGGTACGAGCAGTACTTC.

This clonotype was found many times. The genes are TRBV10-2 and TRBJ1-4; D might be TRBD1 (5 bases). Per the germline V gene, CDR1 is WSHSY and CDR2 is SAAADI. Trimming stripped 6 bases from V and 3 bases from J, with 14 bases between. The CDR3 consists of 15 residues. The CDR3 loop is CASRAGTSANEKLFF. The CDR3 bases are TGCGCCAGCAGAGCCGGGACCTCGGCTAATGAAAAACTGTTTTTT.

This clonotype was found a few times. The V and J genes are TRBV12-3 or TRBV12-4 and TRBJ1-4; unclear D gene. Trimming took off 1 base at V and 3 bases at J, with 3 bases between the two ends. The CDR3 runs to 13 residues. The CDR3, as DNA: TGTGCCAGCAGTTTAGTGGCTAATGAAAAACTGTTTTTT. As protein: CASSLVANEKLFF.

A word on this clonotype: The junction and the germline gene differ at one end; a read error may be behind it. The genes are TRBV15 and TRBJ2-6; weak D call: TRBD2 (5 bases). This CDR3 has 14 amino acids. CDR1 LNHNV and CDR2 YYDKDF come from the germline V gene (reference sequence). The CDR3 loop is CATSIEGQGGSCAF. CDR3 sequence (DNA): TGTGCCACCAGCATCGAAGGGCAAGGAGGTTCCTGCGCTTTC.

V is TRBV7-2 and J is TRBJ2-7; D might be TRBD2 (5 bases). Looked up from germline, CDR1 is SGHTA and CDR2 is FQGNSA. The CDR3 covers 15 residues. Deletions cut 4 bases from V and 3 bases from J, with 16 bases between. CDR3 nucleotide sequence: TGTGCCAGCAGCTCCGGACTTAACTTGGACTACGAGCAGTACTTC. Translating it yields CASSSGLNLDYEQYF.